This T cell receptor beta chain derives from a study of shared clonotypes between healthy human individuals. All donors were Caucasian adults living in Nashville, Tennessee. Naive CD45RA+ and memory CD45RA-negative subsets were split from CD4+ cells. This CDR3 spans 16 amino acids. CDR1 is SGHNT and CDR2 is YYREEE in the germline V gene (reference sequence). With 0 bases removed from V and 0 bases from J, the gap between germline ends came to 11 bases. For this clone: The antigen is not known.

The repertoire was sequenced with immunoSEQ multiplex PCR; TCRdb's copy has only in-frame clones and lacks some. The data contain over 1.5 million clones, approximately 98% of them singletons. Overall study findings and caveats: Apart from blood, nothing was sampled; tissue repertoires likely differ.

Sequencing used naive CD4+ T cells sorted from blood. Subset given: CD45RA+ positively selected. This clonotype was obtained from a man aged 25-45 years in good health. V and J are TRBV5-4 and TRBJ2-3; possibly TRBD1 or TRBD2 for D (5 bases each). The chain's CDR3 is CASSLGWDGSTDTQYF. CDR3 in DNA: TGTGCCAGCAGCTTGGGCTGGGACGGGAGCACAGATACGCAGTATTTT.